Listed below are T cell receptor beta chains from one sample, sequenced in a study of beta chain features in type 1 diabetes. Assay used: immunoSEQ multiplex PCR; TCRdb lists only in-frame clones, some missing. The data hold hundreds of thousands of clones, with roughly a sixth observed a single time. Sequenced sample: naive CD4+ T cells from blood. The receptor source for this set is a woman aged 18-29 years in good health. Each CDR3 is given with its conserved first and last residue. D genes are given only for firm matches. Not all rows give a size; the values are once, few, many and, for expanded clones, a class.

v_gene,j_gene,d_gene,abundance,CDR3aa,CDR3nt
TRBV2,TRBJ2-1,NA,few,CASSEGLQGWQFF,TGTGCCAGCAGTGAAGGTCTACAGGGTTGGCAGTTCTTC
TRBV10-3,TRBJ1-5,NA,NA,CAIAGQSNQPQHF,TGTGCCATCGCCGGACAGAGCAATCAGCCCCAGCATTTT
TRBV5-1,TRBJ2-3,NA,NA,CASSSGGGSTDTQYF,TGCGCCAGCAGCTCCGGGGGTGGGAGCACAGATACGCAGTATTTT
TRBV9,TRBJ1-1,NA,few,CASSHRDLNTEAFF,TGTGCCAGCAGTCACAGGGATCTGAACACTGAAGCTTTCTTT
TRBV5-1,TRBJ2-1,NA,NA,CASSLSFRSYNEQFF,TGCGCCAGCAGCTTAAGTTTCCGCTCCTACAATGAGCAGTTCTTC
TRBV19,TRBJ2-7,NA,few,CASSIGGGVPYEQYF,TGTGCCAGTAGTATCGGTGGAGGGGTCCCCTACGAGCAGTACTTC
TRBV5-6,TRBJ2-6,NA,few,CASSLVDTGANVLTF,TGTGCCAGCAGCTTGGTAGATACTGGGGCCAACGTCCTGACTTTC
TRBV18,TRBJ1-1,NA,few,CASSPRNTEAFF,TGTGCCAGCTCACCTAGGAACACTGAAGCTTTCTTT
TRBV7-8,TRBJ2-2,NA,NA,CASSAKWVANTGELFF,TGTGCCAGCAGCGCGAAGTGGGTAGCGAACACCGGGGAGCTGTTTTTT
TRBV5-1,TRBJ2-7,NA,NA,CASSLGLNYEQYF,TGCGCCAGCAGCTTGGGCCTTAACTACGAGCAGTACTTC
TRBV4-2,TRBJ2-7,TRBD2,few,CASSQAERERHEQYF,TGTGCCAGCAGCCAAGCCGAGCGGGAGCGCCACGAGCAGTACTTC
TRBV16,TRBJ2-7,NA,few,CASSQSAGQISEQYF,TGTGCCAGCAGCCAATCTGCCGGACAGATCTCCGAGCAGTACTTC
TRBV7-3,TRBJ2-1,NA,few,CASSYAASDGRQFF,TGTGCCAGCAGCTATGCCGCATCGGATGGTCGGCAGTTCTTC
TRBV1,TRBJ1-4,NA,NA,CTSSQASEKLFF,TGCACCAGCAGCCAAGCCAGTGAAAAACTGTTTTTT
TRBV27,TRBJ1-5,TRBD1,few,CASRSGTGFQPQHF,TGTGCCAGCAGGTCCGGGACAGGGTTTCAGCCCCAGCATTTT
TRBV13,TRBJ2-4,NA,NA,CASSRLGVLAKNIQYF,TGTGCCAGCAGCCGCTTGGGGGTACTAGCCAAAAACATTCAGTACTTC
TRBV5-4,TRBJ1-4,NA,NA,CASSLYVQGNEKLFF,TGTGCCAGCAGCTTGTACGTGCAGGGGAATGAAAAACTGTTTTTT
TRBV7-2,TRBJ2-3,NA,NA,CASVLTASTDTQYF,TGTGCCAGCGTGCTGACAGCATCCACAGATACGCAGTATTTT
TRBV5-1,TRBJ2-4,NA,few,CASSPSLAKNIQYF,TGCGCCAGCAGCCCTTCCTTAGCCAAAAACATTCAGTACTTC
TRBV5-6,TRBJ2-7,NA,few,CASSLWRLPFGEQYF,TGTGCCAGCAGCTTGTGGCGCTTGCCGTTTGGCGAGCAGTACTTC
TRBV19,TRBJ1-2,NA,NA,CASQGREKAGAQDYGYTF,TGTGCCAGTCAGGGCCGGGAAAAGGCCGGGGCACAAGACTATGGCTACACCTTC
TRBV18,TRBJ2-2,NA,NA,CASSPRLVTGELFF,TGTGCCAGCTCACCGAGGCTGGTGACCGGGGAGCTGTTTTTT
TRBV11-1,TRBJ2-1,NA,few,CASSLSLNEQFF,TGTGCCAGCAGCCTGTCTCTTAATGAGCAGTTCTTC
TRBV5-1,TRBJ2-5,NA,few,CASSSSLQETQYF,TGCGCCAGCAGCTCTAGTCTCCAAGAGACCCAGTACTTC
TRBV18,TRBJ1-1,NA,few,CASSPMENTEAFF,TGTGCCAGCTCACCAATGGAGAACACTGAAGCTTTCTTT
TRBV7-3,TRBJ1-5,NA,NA,CASSSGNGQPQHF,TGTGCCAGCAGCTCGGGGAATGGTCAGCCCCAGCATTTT
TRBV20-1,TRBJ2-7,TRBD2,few,CSGEGPYEQYF,TGCAGCGGGGAGGGCCCCTACGAGCAGTACTTC
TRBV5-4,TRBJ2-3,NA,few,CASTPGRSTDTQYF,TGTGCCAGCACCCCCGGACGGAGCACAGATACGCAGTATTTT
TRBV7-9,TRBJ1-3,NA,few,CASSPSRDGNTIYF,TGTGCCAGCAGCCCCTCCAGGGATGGAAACACCATATATTTT
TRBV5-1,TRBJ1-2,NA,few,CASSFGQNYGYTF,TGCGCCAGCAGCTTTGGACAGAACTATGGCTACACCTTC
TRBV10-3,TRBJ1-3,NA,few,CAISGTSGNTIYF,TGTGCCATCAGTGGGACCTCTGGAAACACCATATATTTT
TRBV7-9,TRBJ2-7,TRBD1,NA,CASSKQGARDSYEQYF,TGTGCCAGCAGCAAACAGGGGGCGCGAGACTCCTACGAGCAGTACTTC
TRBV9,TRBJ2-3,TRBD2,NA,CASSLRGPSGRATGPPTTDTQYF,TGTGCCAGCAGCTTGAGGGGCCCTAGCGGGAGGGCCACCGGGCCACCCACCACAGATACGCAGTATTTT
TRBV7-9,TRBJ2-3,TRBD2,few,CASSPRRAGAPPDTQYF,TGTGCCAGCAGCCCGCGACGAGCGGGAGCCCCCCCAGATACGCAGTATTTT
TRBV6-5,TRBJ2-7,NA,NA,CASSHNEYEQYF,TGTGCCAGCAGTCACAATGAGTACGAGCAGTACTTC
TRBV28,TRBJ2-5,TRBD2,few,CASSLGGRETQYF,TGTGCCAGCAGCCTGGGGGGGAGGGAGACCCAGTACTTC
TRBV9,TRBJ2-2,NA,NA,CASSGGRLNTGELFF,TGTGCCAGCAGCGGGGGGCGCCTCAACACCGGGGAGCTGTTTTTT